A single sample gave rise to the 9 T cell receptor beta chains below, sequenced in a study of PD-1 blockade in classical Hodgkin lymphoma. Some clones are missing from TCRdb's copy, which holds only in-frame ones; the method was immunoSEQ multiplex PCR. Here the sample spans about 43,000 clones, approximately 70% being singletons. Every patient experienced relapse after autologous stem cell transplantation, and brentuximab vedotin exposure varied. The sequencing used peripheral blood mononuclear cells (PBMCs), collected before the second cycle of nivolumab. The receptors were sampled from a human donor with classical Hodgkin lymphoma.

J is TRBJ2-7 and V is TRBV5-6, with D unclear. Germline CDR1 SGHDT, CDR2 YYEEEE. The CDR3 has 11 amino acids. The V end was cut by 2 bases, the J end by 0 bases, with 0 bases between. The CDR3 region has the DNA TGTGCCAGCAGCTTCTCCTACGAGCAGTACTTC. Residues: CASSFSYEQYF.

The chain joins TRBV7-9 to TRBJ1-6; D might be TRBD1 (6 bases). The CDR3 consists of 14 residues. The V gene lost 6 bases and the J gene lost 7 bases, with 13 bases spanning the gap. The V gene's germline CDR1 is SEHNR and CDR2 FQNEAQ (reference sequence). The CDR3 DNA follows: TGTGCCAGCAGGTTGGGGACACTGAATTCACCCCTCCACTTT. The encoded protein is CASRLGTLNSPLHF.

The gene calls are TRBV5-6 and TRBJ2-7; the D gene is possibly TRBD1 (6 bases). The CDR3 spans 14 residues. Germline loops: CDR1 SGHDT, CDR2 YYEEEE. The germline V and J ends were trimmed by 2 bases and 5 bases, with 14 bases remaining between them. CDR3 sequence reads: CASSLPGERDEQYF. DNA of the CDR3: TGTGCCAGCAGCTTACCAGGGGAGAGGGACGAGCAGTACTTC.

The chain links TRBV28 to TRBJ1-2; maybe TRBD1 (5 bases). In germline, CDR1 is MDHEN, CDR2 SYDVKM. CDR3 length: 16 residues. Trimming shortened V by 5 bases and J by 3 bases, and 19 bases separated the two germline ends. The CDR3 spells CASSRSGRGRDYGYTF. In DNA form, the CDR3 reads TGTGCCAGCAGTCGTTCCGGAAGGGGCAGGGACTATGGCTACACCTTC.

The gene calls are TRBV27 and TRBJ2-1; D gene uncertain. V was pared by 5 bases and J by 8 bases, with 13 bases between. Germline V CDR1 and CDR2: MNHEY, SMNVEV (reference sequence). The CDR3 covers 13 residues. DNA of the CDR3: TGTGCCAGCAGTGCCTTACTTCTCTATGAGCAGTTCTTC. Its translation is CASSALLLYEQFF.

Written as DNA, the CDR3 is TGTGCCAGCAGTGAAGCGTCACAGGGGACAGATACGCAGTATTTT. Its protein product is CASSEASQGTDTQYF. The chain links TRBV2 to TRBJ2-3; 7 bases fit TRBD1. Trimming cost V 0 bases and J 3 bases; bases outside gene matches: 3. This CDR3 is 15 amino acids long. Per germline, CDR1 SNHLY and CDR2 FYNNEI.

Ten or more counts support this clone. For the CDR3, the DNA is TGCGCCAGCAGCCTCCGGGACACCCACAACTATGGCTACACCTTC. Translation: CASSLRDTHNYGYTF. The V and J genes are TRBV4-3 and TRBJ1-2, with D perhaps matching TRBD1 (6 bases). The CDR3 extends over 15 amino acids. Trimming removed 4 bases from V and 2 bases from J, with 14 bases in between. The germline CDR1 and CDR2 sequences are LGHNA and YSLEER.

V is TRBV5-1 and J is TRBJ1-1; weak D call: TRBD1 (5 bases). Germline V CDR1 and CDR2: SGHRS, YFSETQ. The CDR3 has 15 residues. Deletions cut 0 bases from V and 2 bases from J, with 11 bases between. CDR3 sequence: CASSLDWGLNTEAFF. The CDR3 DNA is TGCGCCAGCAGCTTGGATTGGGGCTTAAACACTGAAGCTTTCTTT.

The rearrangement links TRBV13 to TRBJ1-4, with D possibly matching TRBD1 (6 bases). Trimming removed 2 bases from V and 7 bases from J, with 17 bases in between. Germline V gene data show CDR1 as PRHDT and CDR2 as FYEKMQ (reference sequence). The CDR3 length is 16 residues. The CDR3 DNA follows: TGTGCCAGCAGCTTACGACTACAGGGAGGGAGTGAAAAACTGTTTTTT. Amino acid sequence: CASSLRLQGGSEKLFF.